This TCR beta chain is drawn from a study of T-cell reconstitution after alpha-beta-depleted transplantation in children (TCRdb year 2016). For the wider study: T-cell immune reconstitution after TCRalphabeta/CD19-depleted allogeneic hematopoietic cell transplantation in children was quantitatively tracked in the study by means of TCR repertoire profiling.

The V end loses 6 bases and the J end loses 10 bases, and a stretch of 16 bases separates them. According to the germline V gene, CDR1 reads SGHTA and CDR2 reads FQGNSA. The CDR3 runs 13 residues from the cysteine to the phenylalanine. The only DNA kept is the CDR3, 39 bases in frame from the first base. There are many counts of this clonotype. This receptor's antigen is unknown. Nothing much larger sits one base from this clone, and base qualities are not available. Points the paper makes about the study in general: The apparently early recovery of alphabetaT-cell counts about two months after transplant reportedly depended on only several hundred rapidly expanded clones that came from non-depleted graft cells. Over subsequent months, a decline in hyperexpanded clone frequencies was noted, and after one year, T-cell counts and TCRbeta diversity were mostly ascribed to newly produced T cells. In some patients, high TCRbeta diversity at day 60 was attributed to recipient T cells and intrathymic progenitors that had survived conditioning.

The treatment or condition label, as the study defines it: allogeneic hematopoietic cell transplantation with graft depleted of TCRalphabeta T cells and CD19 B cells. Transplant recipients were children who received TCRalphabeta/CD19-depleted allogeneic hematopoietic cell grafts. Libraries were prepared through PCR. Sequencer: Illumina HiSeq 2500. TCR library preparation used molecular barcoding, with unique molecular identifiers applied to normalize quantification of the TCRbeta repertoire. Clones were called with MiXCR by TCRdb after fastp trimmed the public reads at Q25, and only in-frame beta chains were retained. Each entry is one CDR3 protein sequence, shown with its most common DNA and genes. Across this sample there are approximately 70,000 distinct CDR3 sequences, with just under 5% seen only once. Around 18% of the sample is in the top ten clones.

The V gene is TRBV7-2 and the J gene is TRBJ2-1; the D gene assignment is ambiguous. Sequenced material: PBMCs, mostly from graft donor cells, taken 180 days after TCRalphabeta/CD19-depleted stem cell transplant. The clonotype was recovered from a boy in the first two years of life who had a stem cell transplant for acute myeloid leukemia, so the T cells may come from the graft donor. For the CDR3, the sequence is CASRTDVLGEQFF. The nucleotide sequence is TGTGCCAGCAGAACGGACGTCTTGGGGGAGCAGTTCTTC.